This note documents a single T cell receptor beta chain sequence. Its antigen is undetermined. Repertoires were generated with immunoSEQ multiplex PCR, while TCRdb's copy carries only in-frame clones and drops some. In the table there are 110,000 or so clones, approximately 85% of which are singletons. The data belong to a study of cytomegalovirus exposure and HLA in healthy donors. Points from the study as a whole: The dataset shows that most TCR sequences were rare, while some public TCRs occurred in many donors. Specific recognition of CMV antigens was confirmed in vitro for a few chains (all CMV-associated). According to the study, roughly 160 TCR beta chains were cytomegalovirus-associated. Per published reports, the classifier diagnosed cytomegalovirus status with high specificity and sensitivity.

CDR1 and CDR2 from the germline V gene are MGHRA and YSYEKL. V was trimmed by 0 bases and J by 5 bases, leaving 7 bases between them. The CDR3 spans 13 residues. The clonotype comes from a young woman in good health and CMV-seronegative. The sequencing sample was made of PBMCs. The V call is TRBV4-1, the J call TRBJ2-5, with unresolved D. Written as DNA, the CDR3 is TGCGCCAGCAGCCAAGATATTGAGGAGACCCAGTACTTC. This encodes CASSQDIEETQYF.